These T cell receptor beta chains were read from a single sample in a study of lymphopenia after photon versus proton radiotherapy. Only in-frame clones appear in the TCRdb table, and some are missing; sequencing was by immunoSEQ multiplex PCR. The data contain approximately 45,000 clones, about 85% of them singletons. Source: peripheral blood, taken from a patient treated with photon-based radiotherapy. Receptors originate from a man between 40 and 49 years old with gastric cancer. The CDR3 runs from the conserved cysteine through the conserved F or W. A D gene is named only where the DNA matches it firmly. Rows give clone size only sometimes, using once, few, many, or a class for an expanded clone.

CDR3 DNA: TGCGCCAGCAGCTTGGATTGGACCCCGAACACTGAAGCTTTCTTT; CDR3 protein: CASSLDWTPNTEAFF; V gene: TRBV5-1; D gene: NA; J gene: TRBJ1-1; CDR3 length: 15; clone size: NA
CDR3 DNA: TGTGCCAGCTCACCCCCGGGACAGGGGACCTATGGCTACACCTTC; CDR3 protein: CASSPPGQGTYGYTF; V gene: TRBV18; D gene: TRBD1; J gene: TRBJ1-2; CDR3 length: 15; clone size: NA
CDR3 DNA: TGTGCCAGCAGCCACCGGATGTCGGATACGCAGTATTTT; CDR3 protein: CASSHRMSDTQYF; V gene: TRBV7-8; D gene: NA; J gene: TRBJ2-3; CDR3 length: 13; clone size: NA
CDR3 DNA: TGTGCCATCAGTGAATCTGGGTCCCGTGTGAGCACAGATACGCAGTATTTT; CDR3 protein: CAISESGSRVSTDTQYF; V gene: TRBV10-3; D gene: NA; J gene: TRBJ2-3; CDR3 length: 17; clone size: NA
CDR3 DNA: TGTGCCAGCAGCTTAGTTCCGGGACAGGGTTCCTATGGCTACACCTTC; CDR3 protein: CASSLVPGQGSYGYTF; V gene: TRBV7-9; D gene: TRBD1; J gene: TRBJ1-2; CDR3 length: 16; clone size: NA
CDR3 DNA: TGTGCTAGTGGTTTGGGCTCGGGGAGCAACAATGAGCAGTTCTTC; CDR3 protein: CASGLGSGSNNEQFF; V gene: TRBV12-5; D gene: NA; J gene: TRBJ2-1; CDR3 length: 15; clone size: NA
CDR3 DNA: TGTGCCAGCAGCTTAGGCAGGGATGGCTATGGCTACACCTTC; CDR3 protein: CASSLGRDGYGYTF; V gene: TRBV7-6; D gene: NA; J gene: TRBJ1-2; CDR3 length: 14; clone size: NA
CDR3 DNA: TGTGCCAGCAGTAGAAAACTAGAGTTTAAGGACGAGCAGTACTTC; CDR3 protein: CASSRKLEFKDEQYF; V gene: TRBV6-7; D gene: NA; J gene: TRBJ2-7; CDR3 length: 15; clone size: NA
CDR3 DNA: TGCGCCAGCAGTCCCGGGACAGCGAACACTGAAGCTTTCTTT; CDR3 protein: CASSPGTANTEAFF; V gene: TRBV5-1; D gene: TRBD1; J gene: TRBJ1-1; CDR3 length: 14; clone size: NA
CDR3 DNA: TGCGCCAGCAGCCAAGATTCGGGGTCCTACAATGAGCAGTTCTTC; CDR3 protein: CASSQDSGSYNEQFF; V gene: TRBV4-3; D gene: NA; J gene: TRBJ2-1; CDR3 length: 15; clone size: NA
CDR3 DNA: TGTGCCAGCAGCTGGCGGGACAGGATGTTCAATGAGCAGTTCTTC; CDR3 protein: CASSWRDRMFNEQFF; V gene: TRBV11-2; D gene: TRBD1; J gene: TRBJ2-1; CDR3 length: 15; clone size: NA
CDR3 DNA: TGTGCCACCAGCAGAGATCCCGTCTATGGCTACACCTTC; CDR3 protein: CATSRDPVYGYTF; V gene: TRBV15; D gene: NA; J gene: TRBJ1-2; CDR3 length: 13; clone size: once
CDR3 DNA: TGTGCCAGCAGCCCTCAGCAGGGTAACACTGAAGCTTTCTTT; CDR3 protein: CASSPQQGNTEAFF; V gene: TRBV7-9; D gene: NA; J gene: TRBJ1-1; CDR3 length: 14; clone size: NA
CDR3 DNA: TGTGCCAGCAGTGAATCCGGGATATACCAAGAGACCCAGTACTTC; CDR3 protein: CASSESGIYQETQYF; V gene: TRBV2; D gene: NA; J gene: TRBJ2-5; CDR3 length: 15; clone size: NA
CDR3 DNA: TGTGCCAGCAGCTTAGTGGGGCCTAGGCACTCACCCCTCCACTTT; CDR3 protein: CASSLVGPRHSPLHF; V gene: TRBV11-1; D gene: NA; J gene: TRBJ1-6; CDR3 length: 15; clone size: NA
CDR3 DNA: TGTGCCAGCAGCTTACGGGGACAGGTTTCAGATACGCAGTATTTT; CDR3 protein: CASSLRGQVSDTQYF; V gene: TRBV7-2; D gene: TRBD1; J gene: TRBJ2-3; CDR3 length: 15; clone size: NA
CDR3 DNA: TGTGCCAGCAAAAGACTAGCGGGGTCCTACGAGCAGTACTTC; CDR3 protein: CASKRLAGSYEQYF; V gene: TRBV2; D gene: TRBD2; J gene: TRBJ2-7; CDR3 length: 14; clone size: NA
CDR3 DNA: TGTGCCACCAGCACCACCCCCGGCTACGAGCAGTACTTC; CDR3 protein: CATSTTPGYEQYF; V gene: TRBV15; D gene: NA; J gene: TRBJ2-7; CDR3 length: 13; clone size: NA
CDR3 DNA: TGTGCCAGCAGCTCAGGGGGATACGAGCAGTACTTC; CDR3 protein: CASSSGGYEQYF; V gene: TRBV5-6; D gene: TRBD1; J gene: TRBJ2-7; CDR3 length: 12; clone size: NA
CDR3 DNA: TGTGCCAGCAGCACCCGACCAGATACGCAGTATTTT; CDR3 protein: CASSTRPDTQYF; V gene: TRBV7-2; D gene: NA; J gene: TRBJ2-3; CDR3 length: 12; clone size: NA
CDR3 DNA: TGTGCCACCAGCAGAGATAAGGGCGCCGGGGAGCTGTTTTTT; CDR3 protein: CATSRDKGAGELFF; V gene: TRBV15; D gene: NA; J gene: TRBJ2-2; CDR3 length: 14; clone size: NA
CDR3 DNA: TGTGCCAGCAGCTTAGAGCCTAAGCCCCTCCACTTT; CDR3 protein: CASSLEPKPLHF; V gene: TRBV7-2; D gene: NA; J gene: TRBJ1-6; CDR3 length: 12; clone size: NA
CDR3 DNA: TGTGCCAGCAGTTTGCTACAGGGATCCGGAAACACCATATATTTT; CDR3 protein: CASSLLQGSGNTIYF; V gene: TRBV28; D gene: NA; J gene: TRBJ1-3; CDR3 length: 15; clone size: once
CDR3 DNA: TGTGCCAGCAGCCTCGACAGGGGACTTGGGGAGACCCAGTACTTC; CDR3 protein: CASSLDRGLGETQYF; V gene: TRBV7-7; D gene: TRBD1; J gene: TRBJ2-5; CDR3 length: 15; clone size: NA
CDR3 DNA: TGTGCCAGCAGTGGGACTAGCGGGGGGAAAGTTCAAGAGACCCAGTACTTC; CDR3 protein: CASSGTSGGKVQETQYF; V gene: TRBV25-1; D gene: TRBD2; J gene: TRBJ2-5; CDR3 length: 17; clone size: NA
CDR3 DNA: TGTGCCAGCAGATCTGGGACTAGCGGGGAACAGTACTTC; CDR3 protein: CASRSGTSGEQYF; V gene: TRBV6-5; D gene: TRBD2; J gene: TRBJ2-7; CDR3 length: 13; clone size: NA
CDR3 DNA: TGTGCCAGCAGCCCAGGGGGTAGCACAGATACGCAGTATTTT; CDR3 protein: CASSPGGSTDTQYF; V gene: TRBV5-6; D gene: TRBD1; J gene: TRBJ2-3; CDR3 length: 14; clone size: NA
CDR3 DNA: TGCGCCAGCAGCACCCCGGCCCGCTACGAGCAGTACTTC; CDR3 protein: CASSTPARYEQYF; V gene: TRBV4-1; D gene: NA; J gene: TRBJ2-7; CDR3 length: 13; clone size: NA
CDR3 DNA: TGTGCCAGCAGCTTAGTTGGGACAGGGAACACTGAAGCTTTCTTT; CDR3 protein: CASSLVGTGNTEAFF; V gene: TRBV7-2; D gene: TRBD1; J gene: TRBJ1-1; CDR3 length: 15; clone size: NA
CDR3 DNA: TGTGCCAGCAGCAAAGACAGGGGCCTGTTGGAGCCCCTCCACTTT; CDR3 protein: CASSKDRGLLEPLHF; V gene: TRBV7-2; D gene: TRBD1; J gene: TRBJ1-6; CDR3 length: 15; clone size: few
CDR3 DNA: TGTGCCAGCAGTGAATATGGCGCAAAGAAGGGCTACGAGCAGTACTTC; CDR3 protein: CASSEYGAKKGYEQYF; V gene: TRBV25-1; D gene: NA; J gene: TRBJ2-7; CDR3 length: 16; clone size: NA
CDR3 DNA: TGCGCCAGCAGCTTACTAGCGGGGAGCACAGATACGCAGTATTTT; CDR3 protein: CASSLLAGSTDTQYF; V gene: TRBV5-1; D gene: TRBD2; J gene: TRBJ2-3; CDR3 length: 15; clone size: NA
CDR3 DNA: TGTGCCAGCAGTCCCAGGGTCGTGATGGGGTACAATGAGCAGTTCTTC; CDR3 protein: CASSPRVVMGYNEQFF; V gene: TRBV27; D gene: NA; J gene: TRBJ2-1; CDR3 length: 16; clone size: NA
CDR3 DNA: TGTGCCAGTAGTATAGACATGGTCTCCTCCTACGAGCAGTACTTC; CDR3 protein: CASSIDMVSSYEQYF; V gene: TRBV19; D gene: NA; J gene: TRBJ2-7; CDR3 length: 15; clone size: NA
CDR3 DNA: TGTGCCAGCAGGCTCCCGGGACAGGCGACCCAGTACTTC; CDR3 protein: CASRLPGQATQYF; V gene: TRBV6-5; D gene: TRBD1; J gene: TRBJ2-5; CDR3 length: 13; clone size: NA
CDR3 DNA: TGCGCCAGCAGCCAAGTTGGCTATGGCTACACCTTC; CDR3 protein: CASSQVGYGYTF; V gene: TRBV4-1; D gene: NA; J gene: TRBJ1-2; CDR3 length: 12; clone size: NA
CDR3 DNA: TGTGCCAGCAGTTACTCCAGTTTGGCCGGGGAGACCCAGTACTTC; CDR3 protein: CASSYSSLAGETQYF; V gene: TRBV6-5; D gene: NA; J gene: TRBJ2-5; CDR3 length: 15; clone size: NA
CDR3 DNA: TGTGCCAGCAGTTTTTTAAGGCCGGGGAGAGTATTAAGAAACTATGGCTACACCTTC; CDR3 protein: CASSFLRPGRVLRNYGYTF; V gene: TRBV27; D gene: NA; J gene: TRBJ1-2; CDR3 length: 19; clone size: NA
CDR3 DNA: TGTGCCAGTAACGGGGGGATCACAGATACGCAGTATTTT; CDR3 protein: CASNGGITDTQYF; V gene: TRBV19; D gene: TRBD2; J gene: TRBJ2-3; CDR3 length: 13; clone size: NA
CDR3 DNA: TGTGCCAGCAGCTTAGTCACTGCCAGGAATGAGCAGTTCTTC; CDR3 protein: CASSLVTARNEQFF; V gene: TRBV7-2; D gene: NA; J gene: TRBJ2-1; CDR3 length: 14; clone size: once
CDR3 DNA: TGCAGCGCCGACGCGGGGACAGGGGATTTGAGGGCTAGCTATGGCTACACCTTC; CDR3 protein: CSADAGTGDLRASYGYTF; V gene: TRBV29-1; D gene: TRBD1; J gene: TRBJ1-2; CDR3 length: 18; clone size: NA